The source of this T cell receptor (beta chain) is a study of sequential checkpoint blockade in melanoma. In the study overall: TCRβ was sequenced from DNA of 91 pretreatment tumors. Matched biopsies came pretreatment and at week 13 for twenty-two patients. Findings and caveats of the study: In arm A, pretreatment tumor clonality was associated with response. T-cell fraction and clonality followed PD-L1 and CD8+ counts, not mutational load.

This clone is medium-sized by share. Its antigen is currently unknown. The CDR3 consists of 13 residues. Germline assignment: CDR1 MDHEN and CDR2 SYDVKM. V was trimmed by 3 bases and J by 1 base, leaving 6 bases between them. Some clones are missing from TCRdb's copy, which holds only in-frame ones; the method was immunoSEQ multiplex PCR. Of 4,500 to 5,500 clones listed, approximately 29% are singletons. Noted treatment: randomized to nivolumab then ipilimumab (arm A) or the reverse (arm B). V usage is TRBV28 and J usage is TRBJ2-5; D remains ambiguous. The sequence was collected from a human donor with melanoma. The source was tumor tissue (inferred from file names), collected from a patient given nivolumab and ipilimumab in sequence. CDR3 protein: CASSFGSQETQYF. The CDR3 DNA follows: TGTGCCAGCAGTTTTGGCAGCCAAGAGACCCAGTACTTC.